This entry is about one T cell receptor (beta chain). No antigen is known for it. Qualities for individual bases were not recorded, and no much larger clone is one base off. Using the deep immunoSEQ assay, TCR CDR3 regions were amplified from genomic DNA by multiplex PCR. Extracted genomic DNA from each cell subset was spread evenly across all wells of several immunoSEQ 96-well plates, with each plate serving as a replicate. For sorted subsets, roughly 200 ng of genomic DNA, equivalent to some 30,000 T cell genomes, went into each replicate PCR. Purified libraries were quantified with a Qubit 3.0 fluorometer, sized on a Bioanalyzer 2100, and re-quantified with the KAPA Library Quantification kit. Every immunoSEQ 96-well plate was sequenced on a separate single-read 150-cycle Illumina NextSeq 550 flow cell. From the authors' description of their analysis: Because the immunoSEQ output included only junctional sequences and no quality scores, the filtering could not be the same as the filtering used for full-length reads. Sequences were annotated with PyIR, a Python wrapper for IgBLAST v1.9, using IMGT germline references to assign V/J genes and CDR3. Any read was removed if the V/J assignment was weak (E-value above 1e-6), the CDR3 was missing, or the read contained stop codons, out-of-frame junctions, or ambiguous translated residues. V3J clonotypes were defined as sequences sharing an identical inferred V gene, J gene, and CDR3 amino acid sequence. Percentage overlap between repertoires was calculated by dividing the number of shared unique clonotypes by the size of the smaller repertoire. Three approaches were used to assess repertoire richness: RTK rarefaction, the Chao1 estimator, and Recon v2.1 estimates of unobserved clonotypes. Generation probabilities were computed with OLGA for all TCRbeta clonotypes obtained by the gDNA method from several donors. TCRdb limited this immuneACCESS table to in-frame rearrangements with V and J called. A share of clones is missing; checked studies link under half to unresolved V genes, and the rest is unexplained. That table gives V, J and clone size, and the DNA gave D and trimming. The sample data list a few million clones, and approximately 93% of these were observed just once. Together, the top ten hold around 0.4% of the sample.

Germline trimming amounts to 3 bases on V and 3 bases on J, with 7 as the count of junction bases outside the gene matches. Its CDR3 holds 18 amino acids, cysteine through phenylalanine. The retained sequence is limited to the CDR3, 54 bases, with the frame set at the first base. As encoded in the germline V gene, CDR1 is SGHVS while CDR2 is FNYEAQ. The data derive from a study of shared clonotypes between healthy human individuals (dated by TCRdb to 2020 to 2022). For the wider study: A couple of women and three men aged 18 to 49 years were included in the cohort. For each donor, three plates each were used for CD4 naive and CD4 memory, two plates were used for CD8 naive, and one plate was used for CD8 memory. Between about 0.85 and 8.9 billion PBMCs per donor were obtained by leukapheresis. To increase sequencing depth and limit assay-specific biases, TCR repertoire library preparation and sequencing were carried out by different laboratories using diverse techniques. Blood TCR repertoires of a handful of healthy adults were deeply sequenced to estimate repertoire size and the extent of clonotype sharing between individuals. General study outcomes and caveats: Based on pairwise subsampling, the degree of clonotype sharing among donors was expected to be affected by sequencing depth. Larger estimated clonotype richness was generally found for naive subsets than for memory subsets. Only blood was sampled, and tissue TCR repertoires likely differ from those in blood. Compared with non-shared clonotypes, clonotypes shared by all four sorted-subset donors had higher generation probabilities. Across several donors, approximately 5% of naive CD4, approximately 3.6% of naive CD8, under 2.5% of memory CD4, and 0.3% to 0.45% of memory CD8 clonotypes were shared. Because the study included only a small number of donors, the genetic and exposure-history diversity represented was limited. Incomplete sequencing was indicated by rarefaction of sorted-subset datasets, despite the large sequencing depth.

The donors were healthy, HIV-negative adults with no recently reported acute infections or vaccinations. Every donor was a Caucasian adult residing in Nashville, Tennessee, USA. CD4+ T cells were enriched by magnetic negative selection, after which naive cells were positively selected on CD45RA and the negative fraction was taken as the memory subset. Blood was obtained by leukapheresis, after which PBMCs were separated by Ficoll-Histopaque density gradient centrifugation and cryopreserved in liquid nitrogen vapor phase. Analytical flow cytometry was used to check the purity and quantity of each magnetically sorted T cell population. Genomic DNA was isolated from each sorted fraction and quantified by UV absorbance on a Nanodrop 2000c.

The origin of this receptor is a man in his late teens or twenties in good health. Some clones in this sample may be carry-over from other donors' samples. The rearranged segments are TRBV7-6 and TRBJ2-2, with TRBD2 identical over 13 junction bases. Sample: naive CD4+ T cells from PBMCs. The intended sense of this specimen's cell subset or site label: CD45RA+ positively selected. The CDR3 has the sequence CASSFGTSGMLDTGELFF. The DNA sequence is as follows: TGTGCCAGCAGCTTCGGGACTAGCGGGATGTTAGACACCGGGGAGCTGTTTTTT.